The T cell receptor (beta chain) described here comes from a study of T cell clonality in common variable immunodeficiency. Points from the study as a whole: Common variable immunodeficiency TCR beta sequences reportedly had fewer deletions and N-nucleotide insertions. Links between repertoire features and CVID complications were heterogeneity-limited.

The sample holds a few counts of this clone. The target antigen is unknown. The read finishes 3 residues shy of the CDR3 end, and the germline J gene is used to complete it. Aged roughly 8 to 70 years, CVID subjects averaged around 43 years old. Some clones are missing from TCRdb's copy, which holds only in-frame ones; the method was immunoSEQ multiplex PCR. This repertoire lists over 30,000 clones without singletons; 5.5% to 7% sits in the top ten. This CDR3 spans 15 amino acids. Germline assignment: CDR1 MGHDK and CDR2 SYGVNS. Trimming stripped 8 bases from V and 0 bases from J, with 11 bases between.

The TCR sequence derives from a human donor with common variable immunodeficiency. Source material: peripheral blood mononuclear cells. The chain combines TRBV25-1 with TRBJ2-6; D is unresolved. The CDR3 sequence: CASGPPGSGANVLTF. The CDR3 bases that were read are TGTGCCAGCGGCCCCCCGGGCTCTGGGGCCAACGTC.